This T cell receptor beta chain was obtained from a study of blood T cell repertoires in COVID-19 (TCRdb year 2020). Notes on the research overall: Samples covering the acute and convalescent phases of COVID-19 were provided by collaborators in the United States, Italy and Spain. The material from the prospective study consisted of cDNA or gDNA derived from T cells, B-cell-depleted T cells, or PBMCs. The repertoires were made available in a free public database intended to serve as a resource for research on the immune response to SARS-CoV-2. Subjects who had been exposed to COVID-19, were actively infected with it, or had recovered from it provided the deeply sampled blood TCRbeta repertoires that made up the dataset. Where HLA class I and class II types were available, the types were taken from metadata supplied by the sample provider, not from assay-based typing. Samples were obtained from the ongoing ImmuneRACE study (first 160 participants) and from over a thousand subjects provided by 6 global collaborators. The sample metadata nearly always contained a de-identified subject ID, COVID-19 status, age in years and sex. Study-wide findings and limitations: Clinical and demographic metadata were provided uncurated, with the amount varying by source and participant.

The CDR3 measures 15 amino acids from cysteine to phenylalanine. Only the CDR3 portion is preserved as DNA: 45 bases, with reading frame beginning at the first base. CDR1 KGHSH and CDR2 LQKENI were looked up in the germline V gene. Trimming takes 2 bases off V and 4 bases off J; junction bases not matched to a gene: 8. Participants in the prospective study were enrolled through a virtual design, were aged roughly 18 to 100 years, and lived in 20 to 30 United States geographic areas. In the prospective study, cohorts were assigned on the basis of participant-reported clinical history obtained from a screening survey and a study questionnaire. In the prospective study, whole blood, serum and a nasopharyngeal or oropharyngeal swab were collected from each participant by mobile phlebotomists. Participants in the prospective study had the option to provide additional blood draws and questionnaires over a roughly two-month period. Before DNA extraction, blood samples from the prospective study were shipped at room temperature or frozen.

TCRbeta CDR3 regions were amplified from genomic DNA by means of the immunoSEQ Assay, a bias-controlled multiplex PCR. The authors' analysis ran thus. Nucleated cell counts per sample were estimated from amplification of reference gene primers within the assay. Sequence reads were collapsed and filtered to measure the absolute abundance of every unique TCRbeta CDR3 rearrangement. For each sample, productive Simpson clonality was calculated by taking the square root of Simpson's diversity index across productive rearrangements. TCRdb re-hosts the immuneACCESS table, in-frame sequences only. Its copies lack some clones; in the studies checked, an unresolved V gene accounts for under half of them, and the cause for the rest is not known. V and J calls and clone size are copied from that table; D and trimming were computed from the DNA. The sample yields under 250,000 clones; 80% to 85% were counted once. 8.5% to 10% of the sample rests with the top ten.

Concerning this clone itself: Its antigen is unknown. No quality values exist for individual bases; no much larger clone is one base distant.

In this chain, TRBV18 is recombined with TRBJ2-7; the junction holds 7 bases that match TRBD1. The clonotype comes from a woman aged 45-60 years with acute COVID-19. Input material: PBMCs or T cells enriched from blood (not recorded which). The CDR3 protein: CASSPTIGTVYEQYF. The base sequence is TGTGCCAGCTCACCAACAATAGGGACAGTTTACGAGCAGTACTTC.